This is a list of T cell receptor beta chains from one sample in a study of CD8+ T cells in alopecia areata. Clones were read by immunoSEQ multiplex PCR, and TCRdb kept only the in-frame ones, dropping some. The profile shows 200,000 to 250,000 clones, more than 30% of them singletons. Sequenced material: CD4+ T cells sorted from blood, taken between weeks 30 and 35, from a patient treated with tofacitinib. These receptors were collected from a human donor with alopecia areata. CDR3s include the opening cysteine and the closing phenylalanine or tryptophan. A D gene is named only where the DNA matches it firmly. A row's size may be missing; if present it is once, few, many or a size class.

v_gene	abundance	j_gene	d_gene	CDR3aa	CDR3nt
TRBV10-2	few	TRBJ1-1	NA	CASSEETTDEAFF	TGCGCCAGCAGTGAGGAAACGACAGATGAAGCTTTCTTT
TRBV5-1	few	TRBJ1-2	NA	CASMAGASVNYGYTF	TGCGCCAGCATGGCAGGGGCGTCCGTTAACTATGGCTACACCTTC
TRBV5-1	few	TRBJ2-2	NA	CASSFPKNTGELFF	TGCGCCAGCAGCTTTCCAAAGAACACCGGGGAGCTGTTTTTT
TRBV11-2	NA	TRBJ2-1	NA	CASSSYPEQFF	TGTGCCAGCAGCTCGTATCCGGAGCAGTTCTTC
TRBV9	NA	TRBJ1-5	NA	CASNRGVGQPQHF	TGTGCCAGCAACCGGGGCGTCGGTCAGCCCCAGCATTTT
TRBV5-1	NA	TRBJ1-1	TRBD1	CASSLTGGTEAFF	TGCGCCAGCAGCTTGACAGGGGGCACTGAAGCTTTCTTT
TRBV6-5	NA	TRBJ1-5	NA	CASSSEGGQPQHF	TGTGCCAGCAGTTCCGAGGGGGGTCAGCCCCAGCATTTT
TRBV18	NA	TRBJ2-5	TRBD1	CASSPWDRGSRETQYF	TGTGCCAGCTCACCCTGGGACAGGGGGAGTCGGGAGACCCAGTACTTC
TRBV6-5	NA	TRBJ1-2	NA	CASSSKQTAIYGYTF	TGTGCCAGCAGCTCGAAACAGACAGCAATCTATGGCTACACCTTC
TRBV4-1	few	TRBJ2-4	TRBD2	CASSQGLAPKNIQYF	TGCGCCAGCAGCCAAGGACTAGCTCCCAAAAACATTCAGTACTTC
TRBV2	few	TRBJ2-5	NA	CASSQGSQETQYF	TGTGCCAGCAGCCAGGGTTCCCAAGAGACCCAGTACTTC
TRBV5-1	NA	TRBJ2-1	TRBD2	CASSFVKRNKGLAETYNEQFF	TGCGCCAGCAGCTTCGTGAAAAGGAATAAGGGACTAGCGGAGACCTACAATGAGCAGTTCTTC
TRBV27	NA	TRBJ1-1	NA	CASSHFQKDTEAFF	TGTGCCAGCAGTCACTTTCAGAAGGACACTGAAGCTTTCTTT
TRBV28	few	TRBJ2-7	TRBD1	CASSGTGGYEQYF	TGTGCCAGCAGCGGGACAGGGGGCTACGAGCAGTACTTC
TRBV5-1	NA	TRBJ1-2	TRBD1	CASSLSGQGTNYGYTF	TGCGCCAGCAGCTTGTCGGGACAGGGGACTAACTATGGCTACACCTTC
TRBV29-1	NA	TRBJ1-1	NA	CSVAGLSINIEAFF	TGCAGCGTTGCGGGGCTGAGTATAAACATTGAAGCTTTCTTT
TRBV2	NA	TRBJ1-4	TRBD1	CASSAGGEKLFF	TGTGCCAGCAGTGCAGGGGGTGAAAAACTGTTTTTT
TRBV27	NA	TRBJ2-1	TRBD1	CASSFLGQGGNEQFF	TGTGCCAGCAGTTTTCTGGGACAGGGAGGGAATGAGCAGTTCTTC
TRBV29-1	few	TRBJ2-2	NA	CSVQEDSANTGELFF	TGCAGCGTTCAAGAGGACAGCGCGAACACCGGGGAGCTGTTTTTT
TRBV29-1	few	TRBJ1-2	NA	CSVGGADGYTF	TGCAGCGTTGGTGGGGCTGATGGCTACACCTTC
TRBV15	NA	TRBJ1-2	NA	CATSRDYNWATYGYTF	TGTGCCACCAGCAGAGACTACAATTGGGCGACCTATGGCTACACCTTC
TRBV30	NA	TRBJ2-7	TRBD2	CAWSPRAGGPGEQYF	TGTGCCTGGAGTCCCCGAGCGGGAGGGCCGGGAGAGCAGTACTTC
TRBV29-1	few	TRBJ2-3	TRBD2	CSVALGGGAGTQYF	TGCAGCGTAGCCTTGGGCGGGGGGGCCGGTACGCAGTATTTT
TRBV19	NA	TRBJ2-1	TRBD1	CATGTGGRNEQFF	TGTGCCACAGGGACAGGGGGCAGGAATGAGCAGTTCTTC
TRBV5-6	few	TRBJ2-2	NA	CASSLARFTGELFF	TGTGCCAGCAGCTTGGCCAGATTCACCGGGGAGCTGTTTTTT
TRBV30	NA	TRBJ2-4	NA	CAWRDLRGRAVRNIQYF	TGTGCCTGGAGGGACCTTCGGGGGCGCGCGGTTAGGAACATTCAGTACTTC
TRBV19	NA	TRBJ2-6	NA	CASRGWPATSGANVLTF	TGTGCCAGTCGTGGATGGCCGGCTACCTCTGGGGCCAACGTCCTGACTTTC
TRBV15	few	TRBJ2-3	NA	CATSRLQGIRFTDTQYF	TGTGCCACCAGCAGACTGCAGGGGATCCGGTTCACAGATACGCAGTATTTT
TRBV4-1	NA	TRBJ2-7	NA	CASSQHRNDEQYF	TGCGCCAGCAGCCAACACCGGAATGACGAGCAGTACTTC
TRBV5-1	few	TRBJ2-7	TRBD1	CASGSSGQGYYEQYF	TGCGCCAGCGGATCTTCGGGACAGGGATACTACGAGCAGTACTTC
TRBV5-1	NA	TRBJ1-2	NA	CASSGDSAGDDGYTF	TGCGCCAGCAGCGGCGACAGCGCGGGGGATGATGGCTACACCTTC
TRBV1	few	TRBJ2-1	NA	CTSSQGVGGTNNEQFF	TGCACCAGCAGCCAAGGCGTCGGGGGGACTAACAATGAGCAGTTCTTC
TRBV28	NA	TRBJ1-4	NA	CASSGFPTNEKLFF	TGTGCCAGCAGTGGATTTCCAACTAATGAAAAACTGTTTTTT